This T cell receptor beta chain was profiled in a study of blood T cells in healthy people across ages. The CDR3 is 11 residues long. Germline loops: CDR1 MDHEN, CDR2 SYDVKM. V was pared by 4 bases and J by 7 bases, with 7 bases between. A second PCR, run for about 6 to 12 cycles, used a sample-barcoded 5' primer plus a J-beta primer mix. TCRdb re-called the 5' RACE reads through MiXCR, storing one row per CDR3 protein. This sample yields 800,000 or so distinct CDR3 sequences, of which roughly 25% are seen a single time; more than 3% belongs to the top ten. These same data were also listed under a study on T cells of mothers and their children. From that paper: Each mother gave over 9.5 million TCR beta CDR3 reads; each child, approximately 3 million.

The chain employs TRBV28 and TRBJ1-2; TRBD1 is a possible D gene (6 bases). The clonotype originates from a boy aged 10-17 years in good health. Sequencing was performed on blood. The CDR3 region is CASSWDTGYTF. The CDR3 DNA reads TGTGCCAGCAGTTGGGACACTGGCTACACCTTC.